Below, one TCR beta chain is given with its context. The data stem from a study of control samples from healthy donors and cancer patients. The table came from immunoSEQ multiplex PCR; TCRdb's copy has only in-frame clones and leaves some out. The data contain approximately 58,000 clones, 80% to 90% of them seen just once; the ten biggest clones take up 10% to 15%. CDR1 and CDR2 (germline): ENHRY, SYGVKD. This CDR3 spans 12 amino acids. The V gene end was trimmed by 5 bases and the J gene end by 4 bases; junction bases not matched to a gene: 0. Sequenced: PBMCs. The chain joins TRBV10-3 to TRBJ2-3; 7 bases align to TRBD1. This receptor was taken from a woman aged 60-75 years with lung cancer. The CDR3 loop reads CAISQGADTQYF. CDR3 DNA: TGTGCCATCAGTCAGGGGGCAGATACGCAGTATTTT.